A single sample gave rise to the 32 T cell receptor beta chains below, sequenced in a study of blood T cells in healthy people across ages. With a J-beta primer mix and a sample-barcoded 5' primer, a second PCR ran roughly 7 to 11 cycles. TCRdb redid the calling of the 5' RACE reads with MiXCR, one entry per CDR3 protein. The table includes 780,000 or so distinct CDR3 sequences, about 61% detected once. The sequenced material came from blood. These receptor sequences come from a man between 40 and 49 years old in good health.

This clonotype was observed once. V usage is TRBV5-1 and J usage is TRBJ2-3; D ambiguous. This CDR3 contains 15 residues. Germline CDR1 and CDR2: SGHRS and YFSETQ. The V end lost 5 bases, the J end lost 6 bases, and 19 bases lay between the germline ends. CDR3 nucleotide sequence: TGCGCCAGCAGTTTGACCCCTAACTGGGCCGATACGCAGTATTTT. It translates to CASSLTPNWADTQYF.

The chain is built from TRBV4-2 and TRBJ2-2; D unclear. The CDR3 runs to 16 residues. Trimming stripped 0 bases from V and 2 bases from J, with 10 bases between. The V gene's germline CDR1 is LGHNA and CDR2 YNFKEQ. CDR3 sequence: CASSQEGRKNTGELFF. The DNA for the CDR3 is TGTGCCAGCAGCCAAGAAGGCAGGAAAAACACCGGGGAGCTGTTTTTT.

At least ten counts were recorded for this clonotype. The chain employs TRBV7-2 and TRBJ2-6; D unclear. From germline, CDR1 is SGHTA and CDR2 FQGNSA. CDR3 length equals 15 residues. V dropped 7 bases and J dropped 0 bases, with 10 bases sitting between them. CDR3 region: CASMTAVSGANVLTF. CDR3 DNA: TGTGCCAGCATGACGGCCGTCTCTGGGGCCAACGTCCTGACTTTC.

This clonotype was seen a few times. The chain has TRBV6-1 and TRBJ2-5; the D gene is possibly TRBD1 (6 bases). V was shortened by 5 bases and J by 3 bases, with 10 bases between the two germline ends. The CDR3 covers 13 residues. Germline V lookup: CDR1 MNHNS, CDR2 SASEGT. CDR3 amino acids: CASSRNREETQYF. The CDR3 DNA follows: TGTGCCAGCAGTCGAAACAGGGAAGAGACCCAGTACTTC.

The V gene is TRBV29-1, the J gene TRBJ2-1; 10 bases line up with TRBD2. This CDR3 spans 13 amino acids. J lost 10 bases, V lost 3 bases, and 6 bases had no gene match. Germline CDR1 reads SQVTM; CDR2 reads ANQGSEA. The CDR3 sequence: CSVDIAGGNEQFF. CDR3 bases: TGCAGCGTTGACATAGCGGGAGGTAACGAGCAGTTCTTC.

This rearrangement joins TRBV30 to TRBJ2-1, with a weak D call TRBD1 (6 bases). CDR3 length: 12 amino acids. Trimming pared 5 bases from V and 6 bases from J, leaving 11 bases between. Germline V gives CDR1 GTSNPN, CDR2 SVGIG (reference sequence). Written as DNA, the CDR3 is TGTGCCTGGGCTCCAGGGGTCAATGAGCAGTTCTTC. This codes for CAWAPGVNEQFF.

The rearrangement joins TRBV2 to TRBJ1-4; possibly TRBD1 for D (6 bases). The germline gives CDR1 SNHLY, CDR2 FYNNEI. V shed 4 bases and J shed 0 bases, with 12 bases lying between them. This CDR3 comprises 16 residues. The CDR3 sequence is CASSVRRGTTNEKLFF. The CDR3 DNA reads TGTGCCAGCAGTGTTCGCAGGGGAACAACTAATGAAAAACTGTTTTTT.

The chain joins TRBV20-1 to TRBJ2-5; D not resolved. CDR3 size: 11 residues. The germline V and J ends were trimmed by 7 bases and 4 bases, with 10 bases remaining between them. CDR1 is DFQATT and CDR2 is SNEGSKA in the germline V gene (reference sequence). CDR3 region: CSGVVGETQYF. CDR3 nucleotides: TGCAGTGGAGTAGTTGGAGAGACCCAGTACTTC.

The J gene is TRBJ1-1, the V gene TRBV30; maybe TRBD1 (6 bases). Germline loops: CDR1 GTSNPN, CDR2 SVGIG (reference sequence). The ends were cut back, 0 bases at V and 4 bases at J, with 15 bases in the middle. The CDR3 covers 15 residues. The CDR3 loop is CAWSVRSGATTEAFF. DNA of the CDR3: TGTGCCTGGAGTGTACGGTCGGGGGCCACCACTGAAGCTTTCTTT.

The chain carries TRBV6-1 and TRBJ2-5, with D possibly called TRBD1 or TRBD2 (8 bases each). The germline V gene has CDR1 MNHNS and CDR2 SASEGT. This CDR3 comprises 19 residues. V lost 11 bases and J lost 8, with 39 bases in between. The CDR3 protein is CAGIDFPQGGIAGTGTQYF. The CDR3 coding sequence is TGTGCCGGCATTGACTTCCCACAGGGGGGTATAGCGGGGACTGGCACCCAGTACTTC.

This clonotype was seen only a few times. The V and J genes are TRBV13 and TRBJ2-5; 8 nucleotides align to TRBD1. The J call may be wrong; the DNA end is better matched by TRBJ2-7. The germline CDR1 and CDR2 sequences are PRHDT and FYEKMQ (reference sequence). There are 13 residues in the CDR3. CDR3 nucleotides: TGTGCCAGCAGCCAAGAACAGGGGGGCGAGCAGTACTTC. Translating it yields CASSQEQGGEQYF.

As regards this clonotype: A single base separates this from a much larger clone, so it may be a read error. This chain connects TRBV15 to TRBJ2-7; D may be TRBD1 (6 bases). Trimming stripped 3 bases from V and 7 bases from J, with 19 bases between. The length of the CDR3 is 15 residues. Germline CDR1 is LNHNV and CDR2 is YYDKDF (reference sequence). Here the CDR3 reads CATSRAPSGTNEQYF. The CDR3 bases are TGTGCCACCAGCAGGGCTCCTAGTGGGACAAATGAGCAGTACTTC.

The V call is TRBV15, the J call TRBJ1-2, with D uncertain. The CDR3 loop spans 14 amino acids. CDR1 and CDR2 (germline): LNHNV, YYDKDF (reference sequence). V dropped 0 bases and J dropped 8 bases, with 13 bases sitting between them. The CDR3 loop is CATSRDLVVRGYTF. The CDR3 coding sequence is TGTGCCACCAGCAGAGATCTGGTGGTGCGCGGCTACACCTTC.

The V and J genes are TRBV15 and TRBJ1-4; 8 bases align to TRBD1. Germline V gene sequence: CDR1 LNHNV, CDR2 YYDKDF (reference sequence). Unmatched junction bases numbered 8, after V lost 4 bases and J lost 7 bases. The CDR3 length is 15 residues. The CDR3 nucleotides are TGTGCCACCAGCAAAACCGGGACAGGCGGTGAAAAACTGTTTTTT. Its translation: CATSKTGTGGEKLFF.

The V call is TRBV3-1, the J call TRBJ2-1; 8 bases are a match to TRBD2. In germline, CDR1 is LGHDT, CDR2 YNNKEL (reference sequence). The trim removed 1 base at V and 9 bases at J, leaving 14 bases unmatched. The CDR3 covers 17 residues. The CDR3 sequence is CASSQGGLEGPSVEQFF. The CDR3 DNA is TGTGCCAGCAGCCAAGGGGGACTAGAGGGACCTTCGGTTGAGCAGTTCTTC.

This clonotype was observed at least ten times. The chain has TRBV29-1 and TRBJ2-1; no clear D gene. CDR1 and CDR2 (germline): SQVTM, ANQGSEA. V was clipped by 6 bases and J by 6 bases, with 9 bases between them. The CDR3 covers 11 residues. In DNA, the CDR3 is TGCAGCGTCGACCATGTCAATGAGCAGTTCTTC. It translates to CSVDHVNEQFF.

This sequence joins TRBV3-1 and TRBJ2-3, with D hard to call. The CDR3 extends over 15 amino acids. The V end lost 1 base, the J end lost 1 base, and 9 bases lay between the germline ends. Germline assignment: CDR1 LGHDT and CDR2 YNNKEL (reference sequence). The CDR3 nucleotides are TGTGCCAGCAGCCAAGGGGGTCGGCGCACAGATACGCAGTATTTT. Translation gives CASSQGGRRTDTQYF.

V usage is TRBV5-1 and J usage is TRBJ2-6; maybe TRBD2 (6 bases). CDR1 and CDR2 (germline): SGHRS, YFSETQ. The CDR3 loop spans 19 amino acids. With 1 base removed from V and 3 bases from J, the gap between germline ends came to 20 bases. CDR3 DNA sequence: TGCGCCAGCAGCTTGTACTCCTGGGGGAGGTCGGGTGGGGCCAACGTCCTGACTTTC. The encoded protein is CASSLYSWGRSGGANVLTF.

The rearrangement links TRBV7-2 to TRBJ2-5; the D is unclear. With 5 bases removed from V and 7 bases from J, the gap between germline ends came to 17 bases. CDR1 is SGHTA and CDR2 is FQGNSA in the germline V gene. CDR3 length: 14 amino acids. The CDR3 nucleotides are TGTGCCAGCAGCCCCGCCCGAGCGCCCAGGACCCAGTACTTC. Translated, it gives CASSPARAPRTQYF. Variable domain in full (rest from reference TRBV7-2 and TRBJ2-5): GAGVSQSPSNKVTEKGKDVELRCDPISGHTALYWYRQSLGQGLEFLIYFQGNSAPDKSGLPSDRFSAERTGGSVSTLTIQRTQQEDSAVYLCASSPARAPRTQYFGPGTRLLVL.

This chain uses TRBV7-9 with TRBJ1-4; 8 nucleotides line up with TRBD1. Germline V gene data show CDR1 as SEHNR and CDR2 as FQNEAQ (reference sequence). The CDR3 covers 17 residues. The trim removed 1 base at V and 2 bases at J, leaving 6 bases unmatched. The CDR3 loop is CASSLVGRGRTNEKLFF. The CDR3 coding sequence is TGTGCCAGCAGCTTAGTTGGCAGGGGGCGGACTAATGAAAAACTGTTTTTT.

The J gene is TRBJ2-1, the V gene TRBV29-1; D gene ambiguous. Trimming cost V 4 bases and J 4 bases, with 11 bases left between them. Germline V gene data show CDR1 as SQVTM and CDR2 as ANQGSEA. The CDR3 is made up of 13 amino acids. For the CDR3, the DNA is TGCAGCGTTGTTATCGGCGCTTACAATGAGCAGTTCTTC. Protein: CSVVIGAYNEQFF.

The chain has TRBV7-2 and TRBJ2-7; tentatively, D is TRBD2 (5 bases). The closer fit of TRBJ2-5 to the DNA end suggests the J call may be wrong. The CDR3 is 14 residues long. The germline gives CDR1 SGHTA, CDR2 FQGNSA. The CDR3 spells CASSLRPGKETQYF. The CDR3 DNA reads as TGTGCCAGCAGCTTACGACCGGGAAAAGAGACCCAGTACTTC.

This chain links TRBV3-1 with TRBJ2-5, with D perhaps assigned TRBD1 or TRBD2 (6 bases each). This CDR3 has 14 residues. Germline-derived CDR1 and CDR2 are LGHDT and YNNKEL (reference sequence). V lost 8 bases, J lost 2 bases, and 15 bases lay in between. CDR3 nucleotide sequence: TGTGCCAGCTTAAGGGGGGTCGGACAAGAGACCCAGTACTTC. This sequence encodes CASLRGVGQETQYF.

The chain uses TRBV20-1 and TRBJ1-1; 9 nucleotides agree with TRBD1. Trimming removed 0 bases from V and 0 bases from J; junction bases left unmatched: 14. Germline CDR1 reads DFQATT; CDR2 reads SNEGSKA (reference sequence). The CDR3 spans 19 residues. CDR3 protein: CSARDQGTGFHDMNTEAFF. In DNA, the CDR3 is TGCAGTGCTAGAGATCAGGGGACAGGGTTTCATGATATGAACACTGAAGCTTTCTTT.

This sequence joins TRBV20-1 and TRBJ2-1, with TRBD2 identical over 9 bases. The CDR3 is 15 amino acids. Germline values: CDR1 DFQATT, CDR2 SNEGSKA (reference sequence). With 0 bases clipped from V and 9 bases from J, the junction kept 9 bases outside the gene matches. As DNA, the CDR3 is TGCAGTGCTAGAGATGGGGTAGCGGGAGAAAGTGAGCAGTTCTTC. Amino acid sequence: CSARDGVAGESEQFF.

This clonotype was picked up a small number of times. This chain links TRBV2 with TRBJ2-3; 10 bases agree with TRBD2. Germline V lookup: CDR1 SNHLY, CDR2 FYNNEI. The CDR3 sequence is 12 residues long. Unmatched junction bases numbered 4, after V lost 3 bases and J lost 13 bases. The CDR3 sequence is CASSEGTSVEYF. CDR3 coding DNA: TGTGCCAGCAGTGAGGGGACTAGCGTTGAGTATTTT.

The genes are TRBV5-1 and TRBJ2-5; 9 bases are shared with TRBD1. Losses at the gene ends were 4 bases for V and 6 bases for J; bases not matched to a gene: 10. Germline assignment: CDR1 SGHRS and CDR2 YFSETQ. The CDR3 extends over 15 amino acids. In DNA, the CDR3 is TGCGCCAGCAGCCCGGAAACGGGACAGGGCAAGACCCAGTACTTC. Its translation is CASSPETGQGKTQYF. Supplemented by reference TRBV5-1 and TRBJ2-5, the full variable domain reads KAGVTQTPRYLIKTRGQQVTLSCSPISGHRSVSWYQQTPGQGLQFLFEYFSETQRNKGNFPGRFSGRQFSNSRSEMNVSTLELGDSALYLCASSPETGQGKTQYFGPGTRLLVL.

This chain uses TRBV7-3 with TRBJ2-1; D remains unclear. The CDR3 sequence is 13 residues long. V shed 4 bases and J shed 8 bases, with 12 bases lying between them. The germline CDR1 and CDR2 sequences are SGHTA and FQGTGA. This CDR3 is CASSSSHGYEQFF. The CDR3, as DNA: TGTGCCAGCAGCTCAAGTCACGGATATGAGCAGTTCTTC.

In DNA form, the CDR3 reads TGCGCCAGCAGCCCGCTTACTAACTATGGCTACACCTTC. Its translation: CASSPLTNYGYTF. V gene TRBV5-1 combines with J gene TRBJ1-2; D ambiguous. The CDR3 is 13 residues long. Germline V CDR1 and CDR2: SGHRS, YFSETQ. Trimming left V 4 bases short and J 0 bases short, with 7 bases between.

The chain recombines TRBV5-1 with TRBJ1-1; 9 positions match TRBD1. Trimming cost V 3 bases and J 3 bases; bases outside gene matches: 6. The CDR3 has 15 residues. Germline V gene sequence: CDR1 SGHRS, CDR2 YFSETQ. The CDR3 sequence: CASSSGTGRHTEAFF. The CDR3 nucleotides are TGCGCCAGCAGCTCCGGGACAGGGAGACACACTGAAGCTTTCTTT.

The chain recombines TRBV20-1 with TRBJ1-4; D is unresolved. The CDR3 length is 11 residues. Per germline, CDR1 DFQATT and CDR2 SNEGSKA (reference sequence). Trimming took 8 bases from V and 8 from J, leaving 12 bases between them. CDR3 residues: CSPTFSEKLFF. The CDR3 DNA reads TGCAGTCCCACATTTTCCGAAAAACTGTTTTTT.

The V call is TRBV20-1, the J call TRBJ1-2; 10 positions match TRBD1. Per germline, CDR1 DFQATT and CDR2 SNEGSKA (reference sequence). CDR3 length: 13 residues. With V trimmed by 3 bases and J by 9 bases, 7 bases remained unmatched. CDR3 residues: CSASPGQGCRYTF. The DNA for the CDR3 is TGCAGTGCTAGCCCGGGACAGGGGTGCCGCTACACCTTC.